Below are 6 T cell receptor beta chains sequenced from a single sample in a study of T cell responses to AZD1222 COVID-19 vaccine. Profiling relied on immunoSEQ multiplex PCR, and the TCRdb table lists in-frame clones only, not all of them. The data hold 80,000 or so clones, with nearly 85% observed a single time. The sequencing here drew on peripheral blood, taken on day 0 of AZD1222 vaccination. These receptors were obtained from an adult in good health.

The rearrangement joins TRBV5-4 to TRBJ1-1; 9 nucleotides align to TRBD1. From germline, CDR1 is SGHNT and CDR2 YYREEE (reference sequence). The V gene end was trimmed by 0 bases and the J gene end by 1 base; junction bases not matched to a gene: 4. This CDR3 has 16 residues. The CDR3 spells CASSLVGQGTNTEAFF. The CDR3 DNA follows: TGTGCCAGCAGCTTGGTGGGACAGGGAACGAACACTGAAGCTTTCTTT. The full variable domain, in which reference TRBV5-4 and TRBJ1-1 provide the parts outside the CDR3, is ETGVTQSPTHLIKTRGQQVTLRCSSQSGHNTVSWYQQALGQGPQFIFQYYREEENGRGNFPPRFSGLQFPNYSSELNVNALELDDSALYLCASSLVGQGTNTEAFFGQGTRLTVV.

This clone was detected only once. V and J are TRBV20-1 and TRBJ2-1; the D is unclear. V was trimmed by 0 bases and J by 6 bases, leaving 3 bases between them. This CDR3 has 11 amino acids. Germline V gene data show CDR1 as DFQATT and CDR2 as SNEGSKA (reference sequence). In DNA form, the CDR3 reads TGCAGTGCTAGAGATTTCAATGAGCAGTTCTTC. It codes for CSARDFNEQFF.

V is TRBV11-1 and J is TRBJ1-2, with TRBD1 as a possible D gene (5 bases). Germline-derived CDR1 and CDR2 are SGHAT and FQDESV (reference sequence). The CDR3 spans 15 residues. The V gene lost 3 bases and the J gene lost 3 bases, with 14 bases spanning the gap. The chain's CDR3 is CASSFGAPGYYGYTF. For the CDR3, the DNA is TGTGCCAGCAGCTTCGGGGCCCCAGGGTACTATGGCTACACCTTC.

This chain joins TRBV6-4 and TRBJ2-1; the D is unclear. This CDR3 has 13 amino acids. Germline CDR1 MRHNA, CDR2 SNTAGT. The V end was cut by 8 bases, the J end by 5 bases, with 13 bases between. This CDR3 reads CASSAELNNEQFF. The DNA of the CDR3 is TGTGCCAGCTCCGCGGAGTTAAACAATGAGCAGTTCTTC.

This clone appeared a few times. The chain is built from TRBV2 and TRBJ1-1; unclear D gene. Germline V gene sequence: CDR1 SNHLY, CDR2 FYNNEI. The ends were cut back, 10 bases at V and 1 base at J, with 13 bases in the middle. The length of the CDR3 is 13 residues. The CDR3 DNA sequence: TGTGCCAACGAGCGGGAGGCGAACACTGAAGCTTTCTTT. This encodes CANEREANTEAFF.

The V gene is TRBV7-2, the J gene TRBJ1-5; maybe TRBD1 (5 bases). Looked up from germline, CDR1 is SGHTA and CDR2 is FQGNSA. The CDR3 loop spans 16 amino acids. Deletions cut 0 bases from V and 0 bases from J, with 9 bases between. The CDR3 region is CASSLAGPDSNQPQHF. CDR3 coding DNA: TGTGCCAGCAGCTTAGCGGGGCCGGATAGCAATCAGCCCCAGCATTTT.